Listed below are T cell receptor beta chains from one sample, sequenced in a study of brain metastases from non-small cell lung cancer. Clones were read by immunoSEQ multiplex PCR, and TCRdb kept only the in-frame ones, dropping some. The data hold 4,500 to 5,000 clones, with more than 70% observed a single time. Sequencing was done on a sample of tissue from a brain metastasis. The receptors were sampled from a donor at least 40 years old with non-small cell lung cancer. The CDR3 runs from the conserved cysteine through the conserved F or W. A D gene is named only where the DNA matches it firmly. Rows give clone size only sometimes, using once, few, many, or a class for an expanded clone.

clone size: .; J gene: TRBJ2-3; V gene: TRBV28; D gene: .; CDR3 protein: CASSFVTGNFAADTQYF; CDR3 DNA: TGTGCCAGCAGTTTCGTCACAGGGAATTTCGCGGCAGATACGCAGTATTTT
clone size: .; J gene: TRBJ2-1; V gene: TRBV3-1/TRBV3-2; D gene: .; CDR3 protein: CASSQYPIPRFNEQFF; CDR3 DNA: TGTGCCAGCAGCCAATACCCTATACCTAGATTCAATGAGCAGTTCTTC
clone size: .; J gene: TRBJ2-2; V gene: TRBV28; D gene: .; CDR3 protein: CASRLLRGNTGELFF; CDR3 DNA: TGTGCCAGCAGACTACTAAGGGGGAACACCGGGGAGCTGTTTTTT
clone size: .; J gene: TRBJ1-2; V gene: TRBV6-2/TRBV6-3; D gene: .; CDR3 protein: CASSLTEVTANYGYTF; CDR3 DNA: TGTGCCAGCAGTCTTACAGAAGTAACAGCTAACTATGGCTACACCTTC
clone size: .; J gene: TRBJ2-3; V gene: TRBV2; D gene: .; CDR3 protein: CASSDEDTQYF; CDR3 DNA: TGTGCCAGCAGTGATGAAGATACGCAGTATTTT
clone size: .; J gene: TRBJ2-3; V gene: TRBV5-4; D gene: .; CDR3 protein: CASSLDGGSTDTQYF; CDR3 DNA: TGTGCCAGCAGCCTAGACGGTGGGAGCACAGATACGCAGTATTTT
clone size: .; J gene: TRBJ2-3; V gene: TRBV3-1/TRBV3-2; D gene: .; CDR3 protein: CASSQGYQDTQYF; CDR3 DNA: TGTGCCAGCAGCCAAGGGTACCAAGATACGCAGTATTTT
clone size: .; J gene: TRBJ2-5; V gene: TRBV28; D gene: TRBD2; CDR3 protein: CASSLGPGLAGVGETQYF; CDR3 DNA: TGTGCCAGCAGTTTAGGACCGGGACTAGCGGGAGTGGGGGAGACCCAGTACTTC
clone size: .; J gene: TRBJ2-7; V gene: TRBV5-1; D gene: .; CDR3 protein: CASSLVSAGIYEQYF; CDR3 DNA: TGCGCCAGCAGCTTGGTCTCTGCAGGGATTTACGAGCAGTACTTC
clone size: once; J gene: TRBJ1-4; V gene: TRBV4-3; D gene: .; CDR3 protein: CASSLHQGRTNEKLFF; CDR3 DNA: TGCGCCAGCAGCCTCCATCAGGGTAGAACTAATGAAAAACTGTTTTTT
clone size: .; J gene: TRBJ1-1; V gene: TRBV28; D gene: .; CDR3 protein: CASSFIPGEAFF; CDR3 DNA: TGTGCCAGCAGTTTTATCCCTGGAGAAGCTTTCTTT
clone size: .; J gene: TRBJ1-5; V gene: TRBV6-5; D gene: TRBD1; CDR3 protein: CASSSAGTEGAQPQHF; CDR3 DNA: TGTGCCAGCAGTTCCGCCGGGACAGAGGGGGCTCAGCCCCAGCATTTT
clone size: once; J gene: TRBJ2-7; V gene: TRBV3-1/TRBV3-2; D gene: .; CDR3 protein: CASSRTNRGAGSYEQYF; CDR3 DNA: TGTGCCAGCAGCCGGACTAACAGAGGCGCCGGCTCCTACGAGCAGTACTTC
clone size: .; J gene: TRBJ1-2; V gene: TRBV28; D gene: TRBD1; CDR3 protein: CASSLRNRGRGYTF; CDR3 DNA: TGTGCCAGCAGTTTACGGAACAGGGGAAGAGGCTACACCTTC
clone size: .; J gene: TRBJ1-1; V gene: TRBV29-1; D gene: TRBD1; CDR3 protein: CSAGRGLEAFF; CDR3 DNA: TGCAGCGCGGGGAGGGGGCTTGAAGCTTTCTTT
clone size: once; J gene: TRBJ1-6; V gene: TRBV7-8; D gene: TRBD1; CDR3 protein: CASSSPGQGLRSPLHF; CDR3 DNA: TGTGCCAGCAGCTCCCCCGGACAGGGGCTACGGTCACCCCTCCACTTT
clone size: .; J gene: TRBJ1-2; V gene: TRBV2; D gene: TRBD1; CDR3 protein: CASSQEDRGLYGYTF; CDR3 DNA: TGTGCCAGCAGCCAGGAGGACAGGGGCCTTTATGGCTACACCTTC
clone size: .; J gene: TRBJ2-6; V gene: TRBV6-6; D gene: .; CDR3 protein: CASSRPSSGANVLTF; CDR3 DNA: TGTGCCAGCAGTCGACCTTCTTCTGGGGCCAACGTCCTGACTTTC
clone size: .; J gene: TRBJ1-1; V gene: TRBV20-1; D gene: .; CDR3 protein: CSASKTTEAFF; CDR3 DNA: TGCAGTGCTAGTAAAACCACTGAAGCTTTCTTT
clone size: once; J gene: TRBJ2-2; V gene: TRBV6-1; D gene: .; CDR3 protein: CASSDHTDTGELFF; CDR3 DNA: TGTGCCAGCAGTGATCACACGGACACCGGGGAGCTGTTTTTT
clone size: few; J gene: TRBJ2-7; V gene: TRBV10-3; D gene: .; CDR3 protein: CAISELAQGHPIEQYF; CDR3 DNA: TGTGCCATCAGTGAACTGGCTCAGGGCCATCCTATCGAGCAGTACTTC
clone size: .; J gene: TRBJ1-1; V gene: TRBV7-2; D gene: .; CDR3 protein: CASQARGEDTEAFF; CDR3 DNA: TGTGCCAGCCAAGCACGAGGGGAGGACACTGAAGCTTTCTTT
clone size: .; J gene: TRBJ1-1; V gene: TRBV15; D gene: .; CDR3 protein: CATSRDRPAEAFF; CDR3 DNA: TGTGCCACCAGCAGAGACAGACCTGCTGAAGCTTTCTTT
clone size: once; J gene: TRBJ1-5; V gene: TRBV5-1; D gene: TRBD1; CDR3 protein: CASSLDGQGGSQPQHF; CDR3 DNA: TGCGCCAGCAGCTTGGATGGGCAGGGGGGAAGTCAGCCCCAGCATTTT
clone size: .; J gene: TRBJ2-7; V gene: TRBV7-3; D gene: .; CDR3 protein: CASSLVSGSEQYF; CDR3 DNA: TGTGCCAGCAGCTTAGTTTCTGGGTCCGAGCAGTACTTC
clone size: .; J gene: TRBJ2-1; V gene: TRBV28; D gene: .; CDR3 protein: CASSGLSQGIHYNEQFF; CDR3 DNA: TGTGCCAGCAGTGGCCTCTCTCAGGGGATTCATTACAATGAGCAGTTCTTC
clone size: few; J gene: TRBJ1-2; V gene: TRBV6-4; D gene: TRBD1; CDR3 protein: CASSEKPTGGLYGYTF; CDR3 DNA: TGTGCCAGCAGTGAGAAACCGACAGGGGGTCTCTATGGCTACACCTTC